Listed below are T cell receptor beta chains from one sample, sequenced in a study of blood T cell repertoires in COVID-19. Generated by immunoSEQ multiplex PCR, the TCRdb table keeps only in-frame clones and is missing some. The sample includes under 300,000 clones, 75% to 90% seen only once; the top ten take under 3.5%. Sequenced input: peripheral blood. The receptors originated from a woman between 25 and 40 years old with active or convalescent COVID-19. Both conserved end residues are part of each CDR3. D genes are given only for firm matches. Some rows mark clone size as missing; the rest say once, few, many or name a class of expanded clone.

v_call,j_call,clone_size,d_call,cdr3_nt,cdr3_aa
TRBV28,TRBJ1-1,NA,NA,TGTGCCAGCAGTTTTACGGGGAAGCGTGAAGCTTTCTTT,CASSFTGKREAFF
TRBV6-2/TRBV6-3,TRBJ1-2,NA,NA,TGTGCCAGCAGTGCTCTGGGAAGGGGTCCGGGCTACACCTTC,CASSALGRGPGYTF
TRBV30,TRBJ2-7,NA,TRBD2,TGTGCCTGTCGGACCGCGTTAGCGGGAGCCTCCGAGAACTTC,CACRTALAGASENF
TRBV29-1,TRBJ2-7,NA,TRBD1,TGCAGCGTCGCAGACAGGGGGTTTCGCTACGAGCAGTACTTC,CSVADRGFRYEQYF
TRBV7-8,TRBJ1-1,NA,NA,TGTGCCAGCAGCTTACGTAACCAGCGTCTGAACACTGAAGCTTTCTTT,CASSLRNQRLNTEAFF
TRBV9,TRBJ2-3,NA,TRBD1,TGTGCCAGCAGCCGGACAGGGGGTGGGACAGATACGCAGTATTTT,CASSRTGGGTDTQYF
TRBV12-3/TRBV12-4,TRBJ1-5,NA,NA,TGTGCCAGCAGTGTAAACAATCAGCCCCAGCATTTT,CASSVNNQPQHF
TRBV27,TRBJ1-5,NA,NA,TGTGCCAGCAGTCCCTTTTTTGAGGGATGGCCCCAGCATTTT,CASSPFFEGWPQHF
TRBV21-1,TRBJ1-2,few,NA,TGTGCCAGGCCCCAGGAGGGGTATGGCTACACCTTC,CARPQEGYGYTF
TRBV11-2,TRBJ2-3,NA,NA,TGTGCCAGCCGCCAGGGGGGTCCGTACACAGATACGCAGTATTTT,CASRQGGPYTDTQYF
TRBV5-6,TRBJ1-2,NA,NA,TGTGCCAGCAACTGGGGGGGCTCTATCTATGGCTACACCTTC,CASNWGGSIYGYTF
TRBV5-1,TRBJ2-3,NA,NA,TGCGCCAGCAGCTTGGAAAGGGGGATTAGCACAGATACGCAGTATTTT,CASSLERGISTDTQYF
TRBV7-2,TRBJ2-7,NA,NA,TGTGCCAGCAGCTTCTGGGGGGACGGGGGATCCTACGAGCAGTACTTC,CASSFWGDGGSYEQYF
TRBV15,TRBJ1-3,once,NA,TGTGCCACCAGCAGTGCAGGGATAAACACCATATATTTT,CATSSAGINTIYF
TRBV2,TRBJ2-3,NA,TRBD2,TGTGCCAGCAGACCCGGACTAGCGGGGGGTTTGGATACGCAGTATTTT,CASRPGLAGGLDTQYF
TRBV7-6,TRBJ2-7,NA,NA,TGTGCCAGCAGCTTAAAATCAGGGCTCGACGAGCAGTACTTC,CASSLKSGLDEQYF
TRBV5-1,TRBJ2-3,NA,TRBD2,TGCGCCAGCAGCGCTGGGGGACTAGCGGGGGGGCGGACAGATACGCAGTATTTT,CASSAGGLAGGRTDTQYF
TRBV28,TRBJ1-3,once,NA,TGTGCCAGCAGTCGAGACGGAGTAAACACCATATATTTT,CASSRDGVNTIYF
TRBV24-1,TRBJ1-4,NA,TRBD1,TGTGCCACCCCGGGACAGAGAAATGAAAAACTGTTTTTT,CATPGQRNEKLFF
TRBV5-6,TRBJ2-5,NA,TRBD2,TGTGCCAGCACCCGCGGGGGGTATCGGGGGATAACAGAAGAGACCCAGTACTTC,CASTRGGYRGITEETQYF
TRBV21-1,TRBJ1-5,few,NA,TGTGCCAGCAGCGGACAGGGGAATCAGCCCCAGCATTTT,CASSGQGNQPQHF
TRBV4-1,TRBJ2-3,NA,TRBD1,TGCGCCAGCAGCCAAGTTGGGACAGGGAGCACAGATACGCAGTATTTT,CASSQVGTGSTDTQYF
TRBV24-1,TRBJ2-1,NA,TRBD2,TGTGCCACTAGCGGGGGGGCGAATGAGCAGTTCTTC,CATSGGANEQFF
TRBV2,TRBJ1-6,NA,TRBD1,TGTGCCAGCAGTGAAATCCGGACAGGACGGACACCCCTCCACTTT,CASSEIRTGRTPLHF
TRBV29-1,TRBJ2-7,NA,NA,TGCAGCGTTGGGACACGTACCTACGAGCAGTACTTC,CSVGTRTYEQYF
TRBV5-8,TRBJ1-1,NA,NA,TGTGCCAGCAGCTTTCAGGGGTTCAGGAACACTGAAGCTTTCTTT,CASSFQGFRNTEAFF
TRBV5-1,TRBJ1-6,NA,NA,TGCGCCAGCAGCTTGGGTGGAGAGAATTCACCCCTCCACTTT,CASSLGGENSPLHF
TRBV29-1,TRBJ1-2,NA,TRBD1,TGCAGCGTTGCACGGGGACAGGGAGGCTATGGCTACACCTTC,CSVARGQGGYGYTF
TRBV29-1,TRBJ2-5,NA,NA,TGCAGCGTTGCACTCGTCCAAGAGACCCAGTACTTC,CSVALVQETQYF
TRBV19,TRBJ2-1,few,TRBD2,TGTGCCAGTAGTGTGACTAGCGGGCCCTACAATGAGCAGTTCTTC,CASSVTSGPYNEQFF
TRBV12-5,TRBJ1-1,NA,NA,TGTGCTAGTGGTTTGTCCCTGACGGCTCGGGACACTGAAGCTTTCTTT,CASGLSLTARDTEAFF
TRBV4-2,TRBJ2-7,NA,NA,TGTGCCAGCAGCCAAGCTGGTGTGAGCTCCTACGAGCAGTACTTC,CASSQAGVSSYEQYF
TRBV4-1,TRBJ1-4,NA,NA,TGCGCCAGCAGCCTAGCTTCGACAGCTTATAATGAAAAACTGTTTTTT,CASSLASTAYNEKLFF
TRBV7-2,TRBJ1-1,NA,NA,TGTGCCAGCAGCCAACAAATCGTGGTGTCTGAAGCTTTCTTT,CASSQQIVVSEAFF
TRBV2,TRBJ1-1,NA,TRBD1,TGTGCCAGCAGTAACAGGGGGGGGGCCACTGAAGCTTTCTTT,CASSNRGGATEAFF
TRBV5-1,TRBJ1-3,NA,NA,TGCGCCAGCAGCTCCGGGGGGGGTGCCCTCTCTGGAAACACCATATATTTT,CASSSGGGALSGNTIYF
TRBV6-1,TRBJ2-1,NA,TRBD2,TGTGCCAGCAGTGTAGGGACTAGCGGGTGGAGCTCCTACAATGAGCAGTTCTTC,CASSVGTSGWSSYNEQFF
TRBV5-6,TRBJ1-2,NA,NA,TGTGCCAGCAGCCCCCCCTCACTCACCGGGAACTATGGCTACACCTTC,CASSPPSLTGNYGYTF
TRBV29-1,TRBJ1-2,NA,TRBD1,TGCAGCGGTGGGGGGGACAGGGGAATGGATGGCTACACCTTC,CSGGGDRGMDGYTF
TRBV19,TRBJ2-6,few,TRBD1,TGTGCCAGTAGCCGACAGGGGGCGACTGGGGCCAACGTCCTGACTTTC,CASSRQGATGANVLTF
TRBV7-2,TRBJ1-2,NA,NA,TGTGCCAGCAGCCCCAGCACTATCTATGGCTACACCTTC,CASSPSTIYGYTF
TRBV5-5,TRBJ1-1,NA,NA,TGTGCCAGCAGCTCAGAGAGACTCAACACTGAAGCTTTCTTT,CASSSERLNTEAFF
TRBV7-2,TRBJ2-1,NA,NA,TGTGCCAGCAGCCCGGGAAGAATAGGGAAAACGCAGTTCTTC,CASSPGRIGKTQFF
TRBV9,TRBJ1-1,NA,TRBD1,TGTGCCAGCAGCGTAATGGAAGGACAGGGTTTAGCTTTCTTT,CASSVMEGQGLAFF
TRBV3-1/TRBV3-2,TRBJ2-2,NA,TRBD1,TGTGCCAGCCGGGACAGGGTGACCACCGGGGAGCTGTTTTTT,CASRDRVTTGELFF
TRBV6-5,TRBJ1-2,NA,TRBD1,TGTGCCAGCAGTTACTCGAGGACAGGGAATGGCTACACCTTC,CASSYSRTGNGYTF
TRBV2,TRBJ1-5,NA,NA,TGTGCCAGCAGCCCAGAGGGGGGGATCCAGCCCCAGCATTTT,CASSPEGGIQPQHF
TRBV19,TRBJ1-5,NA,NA,TGTGCCAGTAGTACCACTAGAGATCAGCCCCAGCATTTT,CASSTTRDQPQHF